This T cell receptor (beta chain) was retrieved from a study of blood T cell repertoires in COVID-19. Authors' analysis steps: Estimation of nucleated cell counts was performed using reference gene primer amplification. The table came from immunoSEQ multiplex PCR; TCRdb's copy has only in-frame clones and leaves some out. From that table come the V and J calls and clone size; the DNA was used to work out D and trimming. The data hold about 130,000 clones, with roughly four fifths observed a single time. The V end lost 1 base, the J end lost 11 bases, and 14 bases lay between the germline ends. Germline CDR1 is MGHRA and CDR2 is YSYEKL. This CDR3 contains 13 residues.

This clonotype was sampled from a man younger than 45 with COVID-19, enrolled during active disease. The material sequenced was peripheral blood. The genes are TRBV4-1 and TRBJ1-1, with a weak D call TRBD1 (6 bases). The CDR3 DNA follows: TGCGCCAGCAGCCAAGCAGGGGCGGCGCGGGCTTTCTTT. It yields the protein CASSQAGAARAFF.